The T cell receptor (beta chain) described here comes from a study of T cell responses to AZD1222 COVID-19 vaccine (dated by TCRdb to about 2021). Regarding the complete study: AZD1222 recipients given second doses at about 4 weeks or at about 12 weeks were pooled, since spike-specific TCR depth and breadth were not found to differ between the two schedules. Trial participants were enrolled by age into subgroups of 18-55, 56-69 and 70-plus years, and around 150, 29 and 61 TCR-sequenced participants, respectively, were included in these subgroups. TCR sequencing was performed for roughly 250 trial participants, of whom around 200 were given two doses of AZD1222 and some 26 were given two doses of MenACWY control vaccine.

The full study reports these points: Conclusions about previously exposed vaccinees were limited because only a handful of AZD1222 recipients were SARS-CoV-2 seropositive at baseline. The vaccine-associated CD4 TCRs covered the entire spike protein, and the dominant responses fell in regions 160-218 and 743-854. After two AZD1222 doses, spike-specific TCR breadth and depth were significantly higher than at day 0 and than in MenACWY recipients. Most participants were white British and females outnumbered males, and the authors suggested that clonal diversity may have been underestimated. No day 14 peak-response samples were available, so repertoires were characterized only after the peak T cell response. Reportedly, close to half of the unique spike-specific TCRs recognized epitopes lying outside the regions that are mutated in the B.1.351 and B.1.1.7 variants. In the small 56-69-year group, the increase in depth fell short of significance, most likely because of low power.

The CDR3 regions of human TCRbeta chains were analyzed by immunosequencing. In the authors' own workflow: Repertoire TCRs were matched against a reference library of SARS-CoV-2-specific TCRs generated with the MIRA antigen-specificity platform. Breadth was defined as the fraction of unique TCRs that were SARS-CoV-2-associated. Depth was defined as the fraction of total T cells that were SARS-CoV-2-associated. Each spike-specific TCR was assigned to its reactive spike region and to a CD4 or CD8 class using the MIRA data. Log10-transformed breadth and depth values were compared by one-way ANOVA with Sidak's multiple comparisons tests. TCRdb retrieved this table from immuneACCESS and kept in-frame rearrangements only. Not all clones are present; in checked studies, unresolved V genes account for under half, and no reason is known for the remainder. Clone size and V and J calls were adopted from that table, with D and trimming inferred from the DNA. Counted in this sample were approximately 70,000 clones; 85% of them appeared once. The ten largest clones represent roughly 20% of the sample.

Read against the paper, the sample's time point label means: baseline before first vaccination. Vaccinee samples were obtained from the UK trials COV001 and COV002, which included a single-blind randomized controlled phase 2/3 trial of AZD1222 (ChAdOx1 nCoV-19) in healthy adults. Trial participant PBMC samples were collected at day 0 and day 28 after the second dose for TCRbeta chain sequencing. Concerning this clone itself: This receptor's antigen is unknown. Base qualities were left out, and no much larger clone turns up one base away.

The TCR originated in an adult in good health. Source: peripheral blood, taken on day 0 of AZD1222 vaccination.

The sequence in DNA is TGTGCCAGCAGCTTAACAGGGTATTATACAGATACGCAGTATTTT. This codes for CASSLTGYYTDTQYF. The chain is assembled from TRBV5-5 and TRBJ2-3, and the D gene may be TRBD1, 6 bases matching. Measured from the cysteine to the phenylalanine, the CDR3 is 15 residues long. CDR3 DNA only is kept here, 45 bases in frame from base 1. Between the V and J ends, shortened by 2 bases and 3 bases respectively, the junction contains 13 bases. CDR1 and CDR2 are drawn from the germline V gene (reference sequence): SGHKS, YYEKEE.